This TCR beta chain was profiled in a study of blood T cell repertoires in COVID-19. Background on the study: PBMCs, B-cell-depleted T cells, or T cells provided the cDNA or gDNA that made up the material.

Authors' analysis steps: Using reference gene primer amplification, nucleated cell counts were estimated. TCRdb keeps only in-frame clones here, not all; method: immunoSEQ multiplex PCR. V, J and clone size were drawn from that table, and D and trimming were deduced from the DNA. This table has roughly 320,000 clones, 90% appearing once. The study recruited people aged roughly 18 to 100 years across roughly 23 US areas. Up to 2 weeks before entering the study, exposed participants had met a COVID-19 case. The specimen was PBMCs or T cells enriched from blood (not recorded which). This clonotype was obtained from a woman aged 25 to 45 who had been exposed to COVID-19.

CDR3 loop: CASSLGQAGGEAFF. The CDR3 DNA sequence: TGTGCCAGCAGCTTAGGACAGGCAGGGGGTGAAGCTTTCTTT. The V call is TRBV6-5, the J call TRBJ1-1, with 7 positions matching TRBD1. J was trimmed by 7 bases and V by 6 bases; bases with no gene match: 11. CDR3 length: 14 amino acids. CDR1 and CDR2 (germline): MNHEY, SVGAGI.